This entry lists 29 T cell receptor beta chains sequenced from one sample in a study of early T cells in non-severe SARS-CoV-2 infection. TCRdb itself ran the 5' RACE reads through MiXCR, one entry per CDR3 protein. The profile covers tens of thousands of distinct CDR3 sequences, with approximately 15% appearing a single time and less than 5% taken by the ten largest. The input for sequencing was whole blood, taken at baseline. These receptors came from an adult who was a healthcare worker with PCR-confirmed SARS-CoV-2 infection or an uninfected control (not recorded which).

The rearrangement uses TRBV7-9 and TRBJ2-7; TRBD2 agrees at 8 bases. V lost 5 bases, J lost 5 bases, and 11 bases stayed unmatched. The CDR3 sequence is 15 residues long. Germline V gene lookup returns CDR1 SEHNR and CDR2 FQNEAQ (reference sequence). The DNA of the CDR3 is TGTGCCAGCAGCCGACAGGCGATAGCGGGACACGAGCAGTACTTC. Residues: CASSRQAIAGHEQYF. The full variable domain, in which reference TRBV7-9 and TRBJ2-7 provide the parts outside the CDR3, is DTGVSQNPRHKITKRGQNVTFRCDPISEHNRLYWYRQTLGQGPEFLTYFQNEAQLEKSRLLSDRFSAERPKGSFSTLEIQRTEQGDSAMYLCASSRQAIAGHEQYFGPGTRLTVT.

The CDR3: CASSLVREISADTQYF. CDR3 DNA: TGTGCCAGCAGCTTAGTCCGGGAAATTAGTGCAGATACGCAGTATTTT. The chain uses TRBV7-6 and TRBJ2-3, with D perhaps TRBD2 (5 bases). This CDR3 comprises 16 residues. Germline V gene sequence: CDR1 SGHVS, CDR2 FNYEAQ. Trimming removed 1 base from V and 4 bases from J, with 15 bases in between.

In its sample, this clonotype was seen once. V gene TRBV12-3 or TRBV12-4 combines with J gene TRBJ1-5; D unresolved. The germline V and J ends were trimmed by 6 bases and 3 bases, with 12 bases remaining between them. The CDR3 runs 14 residues. The CDR3 loop reads CASSLTRDNQPQHF. In DNA, the CDR3 is TGTGCCAGCAGCCTGACTAGGGACAATCAGCCCCAGCATTTT.

This clonotype was seen a handful of times. This chain uses TRBV7-8 with TRBJ1-2; TRBD1 might be the D (5 bases). The CDR3 has 16 amino acids. Trimming shortened V by 5 bases and J by 4 bases, and 20 bases separated the two germline ends. CDR1 SGHVS and CDR2 FQNEAQ come from the germline V gene. CDR3 bases: TGTGCCAGCAGCCAGTTGGGGGATGGCGCCATCTATGGCTACACCTTC. It is translated as CASSQLGDGAIYGYTF.

The V gene is TRBV6-1, the J gene TRBJ2-7; TRBD1 is a possible D gene (5 bases). CDR3 length equals 11 residues. The ends were cut back, 3 bases at V and 8 bases at J, with 8 bases in the middle. Germline CDR1 MNHNS, CDR2 SASEGT. The CDR3: CASSDRAKQYF. CDR3 DNA: TGTGCCAGCAGTGACAGGGCGAAGCAGTACTTC.

This clonotype was seen more than once but under ten times. This chain connects TRBV29-1 to TRBJ1-1; tentatively, D is TRBD1 (5 bases). Germline V gives CDR1 SQVTM, CDR2 ANQGSEA. This CDR3 has 12 amino acids. The V end lost 4 bases, the J end lost 4 bases, and 10 bases lay between the germline ends. The CDR3 region has the DNA TGCAGCGTTGTGACAGTAATCACTGAAGCTTTCTTT. Its protein product is CSVVTVITEAFF.

As regards this clonotype: At one end, the junction sequence differs from germline, possibly due to a read error. This CDR3 is CASGLDGLADNEQFF. The CDR3 DNA reads TGTGCCAGCGGCTTAGATGGACTAGCAGACAATGAGCAGTTCTTC. The rearrangement links TRBV11-3 to TRBJ2-1; 8 positions agree with TRBD2. Germline CDR1 and CDR2: SGHNT and YENEEA. This CDR3 is built from 15 residues.

This clonotype was recorded many times. This rearrangement joins TRBV3-1 to TRBJ2-7; the match to TRBD2 covers 12 bases. The germline V gene encodes CDR1 LGHDT and CDR2 YNNKEL (reference sequence). This CDR3 is built from 17 residues. Losses at the gene ends were 3 bases for V and 5 bases for J; bases not matched to a gene: 11. For the CDR3, the DNA is TGTGCCAGCAGCCAGGGATTGACTAGCGGGAGTTACGACGAGCAGTACTTC. Translated: CASSQGLTSGSYDEQYF.

This clonotype was counted a few times. The chain is built from TRBV18 and TRBJ2-1; D unclear. V dropped 3 bases and J dropped 8 bases, with 14 bases sitting between them. This CDR3 region has 14 residues. The germline CDR1 and CDR2 sequences are KGHSH and LQKENI. CDR3 region: CASSPTPGGDEQFF. CDR3 nucleotides: TGTGCCAGCTCACCCACCCCCGGCGGCGATGAGCAGTTCTTC.

V usage is TRBV6-5 and J usage is TRBJ2-7; D tentatively reads TRBD1 or TRBD2 (6 bases each). The CDR3 length is 16 residues. Trimming removed 7 bases from V and 2 bases from J, with 21 bases in between. Germline V lookup: CDR1 MNHEY, CDR2 SVGAGI. Here the CDR3 reads CASKVSGGRSPYEQYF. CDR3 sequence (DNA): TGTGCCAGCAAAGTCTCCGGGGGCCGTTCCCCCTACGAGCAGTACTTC.

CDR3 residues: CATSDPGGSGATNYGYTF. Here the CDR3 DNA reads TGTGCCACCAGTGACCCCGGAGGGTCAGGTGCCACAAACTATGGCTACACCTTC. V usage is TRBV24-1 and J usage is TRBJ1-2; D gene ambiguous. Trimming took off 4 bases at V and 2 bases at J, with 22 bases between the two ends. Germline values: CDR1 KGHDR, CDR2 SFDVKD. The CDR3 consists of 18 residues.

Many counts were recorded for this clonotype. The chain employs TRBV3-1 and TRBJ2-1, with D perhaps being TRBD1 or TRBD2 (5 bases each). V shed 5 bases and J shed 2 bases, with 13 bases lying between them. Per germline, CDR1 LGHDT and CDR2 YNNKEL (reference sequence). The CDR3 runs to 15 residues. The CDR3 bases are TGTGCCAGCAGCTTAACGGGGCGCACCTACAATGAGCAGTTCTTC. Translation: CASSLTGRTYNEQFF.

A note on this clonotype: It may be a read error: a sequence one base away is much more abundant. The chain carries TRBV28 and TRBJ2-3; 7 nucleotides align to TRBD2. Germline CDR1 MDHEN, CDR2 SYDVKM. The length of the CDR3 is 17 residues. V was pared by 2 bases and J by 4 bases, with 12 bases of the junction left unmatched. This chain's CDR3 is CASSLGRTRGSADTQYF. The CDR3 DNA reads as TGTGCCAGCAGTTTAGGGAGGACTAGAGGGAGTGCAGATACGCAGTATTTT.

This clonotype was detected many times. The chain employs TRBV28 and TRBJ2-7; 11 bases fit TRBD2. The CDR3 is made up of 16 amino acids. CDR1 MDHEN and CDR2 SYDVKM come from the germline V gene. J was trimmed by 2 bases and V by 6 bases; bases with no gene match: 9. CDR3: CASSLRLAGQAYEQYF. As DNA, the CDR3 is TGTGCCAGCAGCCTGAGACTAGCGGGACAGGCCTACGAGCAGTACTTC.

This clonotype was counted a few times. The chain is built from TRBV20-1 and TRBJ1-2; TRBD1 might be the D (6 bases). The CDR3 has 14 amino acids. Germline CDR1 DFQATT, CDR2 SNEGSKA (reference sequence). Trimming removed 1 base from V and 5 bases from J, with 14 bases in between. The CDR3 sequence is CSARAPRGDYGYTF. CDR3 in DNA: TGCAGTGCTAGAGCCCCCAGGGGAGATTATGGCTACACCTTC.

This clonotype was recorded at least ten times. The chain employs TRBV3-1 and TRBJ2-7; weak D call: TRBD2 (7 bases). The germline CDR1 and CDR2 sequences are LGHDT and YNNKEL (reference sequence). Trimming removed 0 bases at V and 0 bases at J, with 21 bases between. The CDR3 spans 19 residues. Here the CDR3 DNA reads TGTGCCAGCAGCCAAGACCCGCGAGGGGGGCGGGGGAGCTCCTACGAGCAGTACTTC. Protein product: CASSQDPRGGRGSSYEQYF.

A few counts support this clonotype. The chain uses TRBV20-1 and TRBJ1-4, with a tentative D call TRBD1 (6 bases). Trimming took 5 bases from V and 3 from J, leaving 16 bases between them. Germline V lookup: CDR1 DFQATT, CDR2 SNEGSKA (reference sequence). The CDR3 length is 15 residues. The CDR3 DNA reads TGCAGTGCTGGCCGATCAGGGGCGGCTAATGAAAAACTGTTTTTT. Translating gives CSAGRSGAANEKLFF.

The rearrangement links TRBV27 to TRBJ2-7, with a tentative D call TRBD1 (6 bases). Germline CDR1 reads MNHEY; CDR2 reads SMNVEV (reference sequence). The CDR3 loop spans 14 amino acids. V was trimmed by 4 bases and J by 6 bases, leaving 16 bases between them. CDR3 region: CASSSGTSLREQYF. The CDR3 DNA sequence: TGTGCCAGCAGTTCCGGGACATCCCTACGCGAGCAGTACTTC.

This clonotype was seen more than once but under ten times. V usage is TRBV7-8 and J usage is TRBJ2-5; weak D call: TRBD2 (6 bases). Germline V gene sequence: CDR1 SGHVS, CDR2 FQNEAQ. CDR3 size: 17 residues. V lost 2 bases to trimming and J lost 2 bases, with 18 bases between them. The CDR3 region is CASSLSGLSNWQETQYF. CDR3 nucleotide sequence: TGTGCCAGCAGCTTAAGCGGGTTGTCTAATTGGCAAGAGACCCAGTACTTC.

This clonotype was picked up a small number of times. The genes are TRBV13 and TRBJ2-1; D uncertain. The V end lost 5 bases, the J end lost 8 bases, and 25 bases lay between the germline ends. Germline CDR1 and CDR2: PRHDT and FYEKMQ (reference sequence). CDR3 length: 17 residues. CDR3 loop: CASSDTRERSRKDEQFF. Here the CDR3 DNA reads TGTGCCAGCAGCGACACCCGAGAGAGGTCGCGAAAGGATGAGCAGTTCTTC.

V is TRBV7-2 and J is TRBJ2-7, with 8 bases matching TRBD1. Per the germline V gene, CDR1 is SGHTA and CDR2 is FQGNSA. The CDR3 consists of 14 residues. V was clipped by 1 base and J by 7 bases; unmatched bases: 6. CDR3 nucleotides: TGTGCCAGCAGCTTAGGGGCAGGGGGCCGGGAGCAGTACTTC. Protein sequence: CASSLGAGGREQYF.

This clonotype was counted at least ten times. The J gene is TRBJ1-1, the V gene TRBV28; TRBD1 is a possible D gene (6 bases). CDR3 length: 16 residues. CDR1 and CDR2 from the germline V gene are MDHEN and SYDVKM. Trimming stripped 7 bases from V and 0 bases from J, with 18 bases between. The DNA of the CDR3 is TGTGCCAGCAATCCTCTAGACAACAGGGTGAACACTGAAGCTTTCTTT. Its protein product is CASNPLDNRVNTEAFF. Filled out from reference TRBV28 and TRBJ1-1, the complete variable domain reads DVKVTQSSRYLVKRTGEKVFLECVQDMDHENMFWYRQDPGLGLRLIYFSYDVKMKEKGDIPEGYSVSREKKERFSLILESASTNQTSMYLCASNPLDNRVNTEAFFGQGTRLTVV.

This clonotype was counted only a few times. The V call is TRBV27, the J call TRBJ2-7, with D possibly being TRBD2 (5 bases). The length of the CDR3 is 13 residues. Germline CDR1 MNHEY, CDR2 SMNVEV (reference sequence). V was clipped by 6 bases and J by 3 bases, with 12 bases between them. The CDR3 sequence is CASRPQRDYEQYF. Written as DNA, the CDR3 is TGTGCCAGCAGACCTCAGAGGGACTACGAGCAGTACTTC.

This clonotype was seen more than once but under ten times. V gene TRBV24-1 combines with J gene TRBJ2-2; 8 bases agree with TRBD1. The CDR3 covers 15 residues. V was clipped by 3 bases and J by 6 bases; unmatched bases: 5. Germline lookup yields CDR1 KGHDR and CDR2 SFDVKD. CDR3 sequence (DNA): TGTGCCACCAGTGATCCAGGGACAGGCTCCGGGGAGCTGTTTTTT. Translation: CATSDPGTGSGELFF.

The V gene is TRBV3-1, the J gene TRBJ2-5; the D gene is possibly TRBD2 (5 bases). V dropped 5 bases and J dropped 5 bases, with 21 bases sitting between them. The length of the CDR3 is 16 residues. The V gene's germline CDR1 is LGHDT and CDR2 YNNKEL (reference sequence). CDR3 in amino acids: CASSSHGGGRGETQYF. CDR3 DNA: TGTGCCAGCAGCTCGCACGGAGGCGGTCGTGGGGAGACCCAGTACTTC.

Worth noting for this clonotype: The DNA is left out, because the CDR3 cannot be placed on it with certainty; the CDR3 is given as TCRdb lists it. The chain employs TRBV7-5 and TRBJ2-7. TRBV7-5 is a documented pseudogene. The CDR3 spans 16 residues, counting both ends. The CDR3 sequence: CISVSEAQRTPYEQYF.

The rearrangement uses TRBV2 and TRBJ1-1; D possibly corresponds to TRBD1 (5 bases). This CDR3 comprises 13 residues. Germline lookup yields CDR1 SNHLY and CDR2 FYNNEI. V gave up 2 bases and J gave up 3 bases, with 7 bases separating them. This CDR3 reads CASSEQGDTEAFF. The CDR3, as DNA: TGTGCCAGCAGTGAACAGGGTGACACTGAAGCTTTCTTT. Based on the CDR3 plus reference TRBV2 and TRBJ1-1, the full variable domain is EPEVTQTPSHQVTQMGQEVILRCVPISNHLYFYWYRQILGQKVEFLVSFYNNEISEKSEIFDDQFSVERPDGSNFTLKIRSTKLEDSAMYFCASSEQGDTEAFFGQGTRLTVV.

This chain links TRBV19 with TRBJ2-7; 12 bases map to TRBD2. In germline, CDR1 is LNHDA, CDR2 SQIVND (reference sequence). The CDR3 consists of 14 residues. J was trimmed by 6 bases and V by 7 bases; bases with no gene match: 7. This chain's CDR3 is CASTRQLAGGEQYF. Here the CDR3 DNA reads TGTGCCAGTACCCGGCAACTAGCGGGAGGCGAGCAGTACTTC.

The sample holds a few counts of this clonotype. The rearrangement joins TRBV20-1 to TRBJ2-1; 9 nucleotides match TRBD1. Trimming took 0 bases from V and 4 from J; bases not matched to a gene: 4. The CDR3 spans 15 residues. Germline-derived CDR1 and CDR2 are DFQATT and SNEGSKA (reference sequence). The CDR3 nucleotides are TGCAGTGCTAGAGATCCAGGACAGGGGTACAATGAGCAGTTCTTC. Translated: CSARDPGQGYNEQFF.